Listed below are T cell receptor beta chains from one sample, sequenced in a study of T cells in Graves' hyperthyroidism and ophthalmopathy. TCRdb independently ran MiXCR on the multiplex PCR reads; one entry per CDR3 protein. The table has about 210,000 distinct CDR3 sequences, about 15% seen once. Material: blood. Receptor source: a man aged 50-59 years with Graves' hyperthyroidism. CDR3s include the opening cysteine and the closing phenylalanine or tryptophan. A D gene is named only where the DNA matches it firmly. Expanded clones get a size class; other rows say once, few or many, or leave the size out.

v_call: TRBV5-1
clone_size: many
d_call: TRBD1
j_call: TRBJ1-4
cdr3_aa: CASSSLGTGDEKLFF
cdr3_nt: TGCGCCAGCAGCTCCCTGGGGACAGGGGATGAAAAACTGTTTTTT

v_call: TRBV14
clone_size: few
d_call: TRBD2
j_call: TRBJ2-2
cdr3_aa: CASSQGLAGNTGELFF
cdr3_nt: TGTGCCAGCAGCCAAGGGCTAGCGGGGAACACCGGGGAGCTGTTTTTT

v_call: TRBV20-1
clone_size: many
d_call: -
j_call: TRBJ2-7
cdr3_aa: CSAKGRQSLYEQYF
cdr3_nt: TGCAGTGCTAAAGGCCGCCAGTCGCTCTACGAGCAGTACTTC

v_call: TRBV5-1
clone_size: -
d_call: -
j_call: TRBJ2-1
cdr3_aa: CASSLVGSSNEQFF
cdr3_nt: TGCGCCAGCAGCTTGGTTGGGAGCTCCAATGAGCAGTTCTTC

v_call: TRBV20-1
clone_size: many
d_call: TRBD1
j_call: TRBJ1-4
cdr3_aa: CSARGVGTGGEKLFF
cdr3_nt: TGCAGTGCTAGAGGAGTGGGGACAGGGGGCGAAAAACTGTTTTTT

v_call: TRBV5-1
clone_size: -
d_call: -
j_call: TRBJ2-1
cdr3_aa: CASSLVGFYNEQFF
cdr3_nt: TGCGCCAGCAGCTTGGTGGGCTTCTACAATGAGCAGTTCTTC

v_call: TRBV14
clone_size: few
d_call: -
j_call: TRBJ2-7
cdr3_aa: CASSQVLLREQYF
cdr3_nt: TGTGCCAGCAGCCAAGTCCTCCTGCGCGAGCAGTACTTC

v_call: TRBV20-1
clone_size: many
d_call: -
j_call: TRBJ2-1
cdr3_aa: CSARISVVVPEEQFF
cdr3_nt: TGCAGTGCTCGGATAAGCGTGGTGGTCCCTGAGGAGCAGTTCTTC

v_call: TRBV12-3/TRBV12-4
clone_size: -
d_call: TRBD1
j_call: TRBJ2-2
cdr3_aa: CASSPLRGQAGELFF
cdr3_nt: TGTGCCAGCAGTCCATTGAGGGGGCAGGCCGGGGAGCTGTTTTTT

v_call: TRBV5-1
clone_size: few
d_call: -
j_call: TRBJ2-2
cdr3_aa: CASSSRAGMDTGELFF
cdr3_nt: TGCGCCAGCAGCTCCCGGGCAGGGATGGACACCGGGGAGCTGTTTTTT

v_call: TRBV5-1
clone_size: few
d_call: -
j_call: TRBJ2-7
cdr3_aa: CASNLMAGGYEQYF
cdr3_nt: TGCGCCAGCAATCTCATGGCGGGTGGCTACGAGCAGTACTTC

v_call: TRBV30
clone_size: many
d_call: -
j_call: TRBJ2-6
cdr3_aa: CAWSVGSSGANVLTF
cdr3_nt: TGTGCCTGGAGTGTAGGCAGCTCTGGGGCCAACGTCCTGACTTTC

v_call: TRBV12-3/TRBV12-4
clone_size: -
d_call: TRBD1
j_call: TRBJ2-5
cdr3_aa: CASSESTGEETQYF
cdr3_nt: TGTGCCAGCAGTGAAAGTACAGGGGAAGAGACCCAGTACTTC

v_call: TRBV3-1
clone_size: few
d_call: TRBD2
j_call: TRBJ2-5
cdr3_aa: CASSYGTSGETQYF
cdr3_nt: TGTGCCAGCAGCTACGGGACTAGCGGGGAGACCCAGTACTTC

v_call: TRBV9
clone_size: -
d_call: -
j_call: TRBJ2-5
cdr3_aa: CASSVQDFGGEAQYF
cdr3_nt: TGTGCCAGCAGCGTCCAGGATTTTGGAGGGGAGGCCCAGTACTTC

v_call: TRBV27
clone_size: -
d_call: TRBD2
j_call: TRBJ2-3
cdr3_aa: CASSGTSGRWSTDTQYF
cdr3_nt: TGTGCCAGCAGTGGGACTAGCGGGAGGTGGAGTACAGATACGCAGTATTTT

v_call: TRBV18
clone_size: -
d_call: -
j_call: TRBJ1-2
cdr3_aa: CASSPPGFSYGYTF
cdr3_nt: TGTGCCAGCTCACCACCCGGGTTTAGCTATGGCTACACCTTC

v_call: TRBV6-1
clone_size: few
d_call: TRBD1
j_call: TRBJ1-2
cdr3_aa: CASSGTGGSITNYGYTF
cdr3_nt: TGTGCCAGCAGTGGAACAGGGGGGTCAATCACTAACTATGGCTACACCTTC

v_call: TRBV27
clone_size: few
d_call: -
j_call: TRBJ2-4
cdr3_aa: CASSPDSDIQYF
cdr3_nt: TGTGCCAGCTCCCCCGACAGCGACATTCAGTACTTC

v_call: TRBV28
clone_size: many
d_call: TRBD1
j_call: TRBJ2-7
cdr3_aa: CASSLWTGRAYEQYF
cdr3_nt: TGTGCCAGCAGTTTATGGACAGGGAGAGCCTACGAGCAGTACTTC

v_call: TRBV20-1
clone_size: few
d_call: -
j_call: TRBJ1-5
cdr3_aa: CGAREGNPFNQPQHF
cdr3_nt: TGCGGTGCTAGAGAGGGGAATCCCTTCAATCAGCCCCAGCATTTT

v_call: TRBV7-3
clone_size: many
d_call: -
j_call: TRBJ2-3
cdr3_aa: CASSLNTGRTDTQYF
cdr3_nt: TGTGCCAGCAGCTTAAACACGGGTCGGACAGATACGCAGTATTTT

v_call: TRBV4-1
clone_size: few
d_call: TRBD1
j_call: TRBJ2-4
cdr3_aa: CASSQYRGSKYF
cdr3_nt: TGCGCCAGCAGCCAGTACAGGGGGTCAAAGTACTTC

v_call: TRBV5-5
clone_size: -
d_call: -
j_call: TRBJ2-2
cdr3_aa: CASSTTGTANTGELFF
cdr3_nt: TGTGCCAGCAGCACCACCGGGACCGCGAACACCGGGGAGCTGTTTTTT

v_call: TRBV20-1
clone_size: -
d_call: TRBD1
j_call: TRBJ2-2
cdr3_aa: CSAYRGLGELFF
cdr3_nt: TGCAGTGCTTACAGGGGTCTCGGGGAGCTGTTTTTT

v_call: TRBV5-6
clone_size: few
d_call: TRBD1
j_call: TRBJ2-7
cdr3_aa: CASSAGQDYEQYF
cdr3_nt: TGTGCCAGCAGCGCTGGACAGGACTACGAGCAGTACTTC

v_call: TRBV6-1
clone_size: -
d_call: -
j_call: TRBJ2-7
cdr3_aa: CASRTGTWSSYEQYF
cdr3_nt: TGTGCCAGCAGAACCGGGACTTGGAGCTCCTACGAGCAGTACTTC

v_call: TRBV3-1
clone_size: many
d_call: -
j_call: TRBJ1-3
cdr3_aa: CASSHGPASGNTIYF
cdr3_nt: TGTGCCAGCAGCCACGGGCCGGCCTCTGGAAACACCATATATTTT

v_call: TRBV6-2/TRBV6-3
clone_size: many
d_call: -
j_call: TRBJ2-2
cdr3_aa: CASSYPSRELFF
cdr3_nt: TGTGCCAGCAGTTACCCGAGCCGGGAGCTGTTTTTT

v_call: TRBV20-1
clone_size: many
d_call: -
j_call: TRBJ2-5
cdr3_aa: CSALVRETQYF
cdr3_nt: TGCAGTGCTCTAGTCCGAGAGACCCAGTACTTC

v_call: TRBV11-2
clone_size: -
d_call: TRBD2
j_call: TRBJ2-1
cdr3_aa: CASSFSGKRYEQFF
cdr3_nt: TGTGCCAGCAGCTTTAGCGGGAAGAGGTATGAGCAGTTCTTC

v_call: TRBV28
clone_size: -
d_call: TRBD2
j_call: TRBJ2-7
cdr3_aa: CASSSGLAGAQEQYF
cdr3_nt: TGTGCCAGCAGCAGCGGACTAGCGGGAGCTCAAGAGCAGTACTTC

v_call: TRBV11-1
clone_size: -
d_call: TRBD1
j_call: TRBJ1-1
cdr3_aa: CASSYGQGRTEAFF
cdr3_nt: TGTGCCAGCAGCTACGGACAGGGAAGAACTGAAGCTTTCTTT

v_call: TRBV5-1
clone_size: few
d_call: TRBD2
j_call: TRBJ2-7
cdr3_aa: CASSAGTPGGHYEQYF
cdr3_nt: TGCGCCAGCAGCGCCGGGACTCCGGGGGGGCACTACGAGCAGTACTTC

v_call: TRBV30
clone_size: -
d_call: TRBD2
j_call: TRBJ2-1
cdr3_aa: CAWSLSGGSYNEQFF
cdr3_nt: TGTGCCTGGAGTCTTAGCGGGGGCTCCTACAATGAGCAGTTCTTC

v_call: TRBV13
clone_size: many
d_call: -
j_call: TRBJ2-7
cdr3_aa: CASSSRAVLYEQYF
cdr3_nt: TGTGCCAGCAGCTCAAGGGCAGTACTCTACGAGCAGTACTTC

v_call: TRBV5-6
clone_size: many
d_call: TRBD2
j_call: TRBJ2-1
cdr3_aa: CASSSLAGGEQFF
cdr3_nt: TGCGCCAGCAGCTCCTTAGCGGGAGGAGAGCAGTTCTTC

v_call: TRBV30
clone_size: many
d_call: -
j_call: TRBJ2-7
cdr3_aa: CAWILGFSYEQYF
cdr3_nt: TGTGCCTGGATACTAGGTTTCTCCTACGAGCAGTACTTC

v_call: TRBV12-3/TRBV12-4
clone_size: -
d_call: TRBD2
j_call: TRBJ2-5
cdr3_aa: CASSPRTSTLGETQYF
cdr3_nt: TGTGCCAGCAGCCCCCGGACTAGCACCCTCGGGGAGACCCAGTACTTC

v_call: TRBV28
clone_size: many
d_call: -
j_call: TRBJ1-4
cdr3_aa: CASRKPQGRTNEKLFF
cdr3_nt: TGTGCCAGCAGAAAACCCCAGGGTAGGACTAATGAAAAACTGTTTTTT

v_call: TRBV5-1
clone_size: -
d_call: -
j_call: TRBJ2-7
cdr3_aa: CASSTEGASYEQYF
cdr3_nt: TGCGCCAGCAGTACGGAGGGGGCAAGTTACGAGCAGTACTTC

v_call: TRBV5-1
clone_size: few
d_call: -
j_call: TRBJ2-1
cdr3_aa: CASSLGHSALTGNEQFF
cdr3_nt: TGCGCCAGCAGCTTAGGGCATTCAGCGCTTACCGGGAATGAGCAGTTCTTC

v_call: TRBV6-1
clone_size: many
d_call: -
j_call: TRBJ2-3
cdr3_aa: CASSTDNTDTQYF
cdr3_nt: TGTGCCAGCAGTACGGACAACACAGATACGCAGTATTTT

v_call: TRBV5-1
clone_size: -
d_call: -
j_call: TRBJ2-2
cdr3_aa: CASSLAVGDTGELFF
cdr3_nt: TGCGCCAGCAGCTTGGCAGTTGGTGACACCGGGGAGCTGTTTTTT

v_call: TRBV10-3
clone_size: many
d_call: -
j_call: TRBJ2-7
cdr3_aa: CAITKSFGYEQYF
cdr3_nt: TGTGCCATCACTAAATCGTTTGGCTACGAGCAGTACTTC

v_call: TRBV5-8
clone_size: -
d_call: TRBD2
j_call: TRBJ2-1
cdr3_aa: CASSLGGVASGIYNEQFF
cdr3_nt: TGTGCCAGCAGCTTGGGAGGGGTGGCTAGCGGGATCTACAATGAGCAGTTCTTC

v_call: TRBV12-3/TRBV12-4
clone_size: -
d_call: TRBD1
j_call: TRBJ1-1
cdr3_aa: CASSPQTGGRTEAFF
cdr3_nt: TGTGCCAGCAGTCCGCAGACAGGGGGCAGAACTGAAGCTTTCTTT

v_call: TRBV28
clone_size: once
d_call: -
j_call: TRBJ1-3
cdr3_aa: CASRAPLGHSGNTIYF
cdr3_nt: TGTGCCAGCAGGGCCCCTTTGGGGCACTCTGGAAACACCATATATTTT

v_call: TRBV7-9
clone_size: -
d_call: -
j_call: TRBJ2-3
cdr3_aa: CASSLGVGYTSTDTQYF
cdr3_nt: TGTGCCAGCAGCTTAGGGGTAGGATATACTAGCACAGATACGCAGTATTTT

v_call: TRBV5-4
clone_size: -
d_call: -
j_call: TRBJ2-5
cdr3_aa: CASSLTTGEETQYF
cdr3_nt: TGTGCCAGCAGCTTGACCACGGGAGAAGAGACCCAGTACTTC

v_call: TRBV11-1
clone_size: many
d_call: -
j_call: TRBJ2-7
cdr3_aa: CASSLSPNGDEQYF
cdr3_nt: TGTGCCAGCAGCTTATCCCCCAACGGGGACGAGCAGTACTTC

v_call: TRBV29-1
clone_size: many
d_call: -
j_call: TRBJ2-3
cdr3_aa: CSARTGSSDTQYF
cdr3_nt: TGCAGCGCGAGAACAGGGAGTTCAGATACGCAGTATTTT

v_call: TRBV29-1
clone_size: few
d_call: -
j_call: TRBJ1-2
cdr3_aa: CSVPGPQLNYGYTF
cdr3_nt: TGCAGCGTTCCGGGACCGCAACTCAACTATGGCTACACCTTC

v_call: TRBV12-3/TRBV12-4
clone_size: few
d_call: -
j_call: TRBJ1-1
cdr3_aa: CASSGGRVKAFF
cdr3_nt: TGTGCCAGCAGTGGGGGCAGGGTGAAAGCTTTCTTT